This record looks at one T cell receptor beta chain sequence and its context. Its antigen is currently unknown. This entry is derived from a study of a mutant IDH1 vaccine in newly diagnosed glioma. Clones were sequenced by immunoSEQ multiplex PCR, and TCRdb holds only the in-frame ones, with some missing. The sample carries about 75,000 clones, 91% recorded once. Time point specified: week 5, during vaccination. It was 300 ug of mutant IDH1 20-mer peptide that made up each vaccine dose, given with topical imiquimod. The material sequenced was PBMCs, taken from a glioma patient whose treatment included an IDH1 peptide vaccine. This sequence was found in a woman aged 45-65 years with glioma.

CDR3 in amino acids: CASCQPQGSPTGELFF. The CDR3 coding sequence is TGTGCCAGCTGCCAGCCGCAGGGCTCACCCACCGGGGAGCTGTTTTTT. V is TRBV28 and J is TRBJ2-2; possibly TRBD1 for D (5 bases). There are 16 residues in the CDR3. Germline V gene sequence: CDR1 MDHEN, CDR2 SYDVKM. V was cut by 8 bases and J by 4 bases, with 20 bases left in between.